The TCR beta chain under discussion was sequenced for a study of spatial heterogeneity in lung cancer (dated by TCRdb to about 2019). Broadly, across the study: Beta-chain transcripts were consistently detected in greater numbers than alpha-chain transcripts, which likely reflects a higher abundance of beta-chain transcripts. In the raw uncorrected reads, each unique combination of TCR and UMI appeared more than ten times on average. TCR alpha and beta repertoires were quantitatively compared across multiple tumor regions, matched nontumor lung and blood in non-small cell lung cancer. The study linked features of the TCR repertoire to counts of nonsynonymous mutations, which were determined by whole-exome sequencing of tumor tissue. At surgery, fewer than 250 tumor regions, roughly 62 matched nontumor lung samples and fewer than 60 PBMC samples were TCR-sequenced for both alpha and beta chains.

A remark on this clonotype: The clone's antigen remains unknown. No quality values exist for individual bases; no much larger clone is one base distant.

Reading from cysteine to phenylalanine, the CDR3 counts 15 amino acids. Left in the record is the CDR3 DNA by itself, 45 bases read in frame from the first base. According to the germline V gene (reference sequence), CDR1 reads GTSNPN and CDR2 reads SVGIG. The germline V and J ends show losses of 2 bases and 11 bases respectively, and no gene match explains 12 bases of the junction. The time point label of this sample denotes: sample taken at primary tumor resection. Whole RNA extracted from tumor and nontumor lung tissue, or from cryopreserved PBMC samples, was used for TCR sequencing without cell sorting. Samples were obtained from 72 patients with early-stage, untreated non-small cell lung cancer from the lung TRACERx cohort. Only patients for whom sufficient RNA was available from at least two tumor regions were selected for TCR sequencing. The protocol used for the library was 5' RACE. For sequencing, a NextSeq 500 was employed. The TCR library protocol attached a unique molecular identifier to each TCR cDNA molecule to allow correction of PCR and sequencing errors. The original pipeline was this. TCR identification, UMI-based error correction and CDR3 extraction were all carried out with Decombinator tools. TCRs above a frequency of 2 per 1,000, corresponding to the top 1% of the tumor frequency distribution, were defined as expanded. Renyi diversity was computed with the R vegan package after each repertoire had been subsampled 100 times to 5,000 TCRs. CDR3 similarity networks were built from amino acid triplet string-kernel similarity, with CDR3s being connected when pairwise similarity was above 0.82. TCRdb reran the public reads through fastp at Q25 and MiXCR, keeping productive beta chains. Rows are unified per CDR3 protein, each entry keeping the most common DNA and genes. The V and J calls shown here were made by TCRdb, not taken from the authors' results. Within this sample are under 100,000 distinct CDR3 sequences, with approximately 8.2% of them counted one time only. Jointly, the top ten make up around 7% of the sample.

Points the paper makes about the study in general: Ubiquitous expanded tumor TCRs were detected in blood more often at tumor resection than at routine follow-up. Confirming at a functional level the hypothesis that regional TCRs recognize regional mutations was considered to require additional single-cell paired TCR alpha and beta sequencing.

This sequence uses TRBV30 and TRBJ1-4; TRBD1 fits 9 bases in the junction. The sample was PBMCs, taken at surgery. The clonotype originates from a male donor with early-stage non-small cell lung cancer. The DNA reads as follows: TGTGCCTGGAGTATCGGCCTCCCCGACAGGGGGAAACTGTTTTTT. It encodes CAWSIGLPDRGKLFF.